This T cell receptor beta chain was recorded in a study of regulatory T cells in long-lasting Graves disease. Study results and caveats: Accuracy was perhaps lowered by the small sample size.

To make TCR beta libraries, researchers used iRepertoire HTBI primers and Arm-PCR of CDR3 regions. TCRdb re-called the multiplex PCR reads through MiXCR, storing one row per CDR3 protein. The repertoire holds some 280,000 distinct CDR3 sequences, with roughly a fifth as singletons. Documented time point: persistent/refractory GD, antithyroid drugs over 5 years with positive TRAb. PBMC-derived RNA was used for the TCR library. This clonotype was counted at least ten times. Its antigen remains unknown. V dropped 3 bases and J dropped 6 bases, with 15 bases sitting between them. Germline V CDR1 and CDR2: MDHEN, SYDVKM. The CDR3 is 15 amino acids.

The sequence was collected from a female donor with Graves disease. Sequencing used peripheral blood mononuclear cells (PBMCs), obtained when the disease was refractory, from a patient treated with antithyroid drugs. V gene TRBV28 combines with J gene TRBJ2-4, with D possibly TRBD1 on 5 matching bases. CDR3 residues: CASSFGQGIRNIQYF. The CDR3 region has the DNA TGTGCCAGCAGTTTTGGGCAGGGAATAAGAAACATTCAGTACTTC. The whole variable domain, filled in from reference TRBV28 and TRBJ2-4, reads DVKVTQSSRYLVKRTGEKVFLECVQDMDHENMFWYRQDPGLGLRLIYFSYDVKMKEKGDIPEGYSVSREKKERFSLILESASTNQTSMYLCASSFGQGIRNIQYFGAGTRLSVL.